Listed below are T cell receptor beta chains from one sample, sequenced in a study of T cells in Graves' hyperthyroidism and ophthalmopathy. Each CDR3 protein gets one entry after TCRdb re-called the multiplex PCR reads with MiXCR. The table shows under 700,000 distinct CDR3 sequences, with roughly 17% occurring only once. The sample taken for sequencing was blood. All receptors derive from a woman aged 18-30 years with Graves' hyperthyroidism. Both conserved end residues are part of each CDR3. The D gene is left open where the match is weak. Clone size is stated in some rows and not others, as once, few, many or a class when expanded.

abundance,v_gene,d_gene,len,j_gene,CDR3nt,CDR3aa
many,TRBV11-1,TRBD2,14,TRBJ2-5,TGTGCCAGCAGCCGACTAGCGGGATTGGAGACCCAGTACTTC,CASSRLAGLETQYF
many,TRBV20-1,NA,12,TRBJ1-1,TGCAGTGCAAGCGCGTGGAACACTGAAGCTTTCTTT,CSASAWNTEAFF
many,TRBV6-1,NA,15,TRBJ2-3,TGTGCCAGCAGTGAAGCGGAGGGGGCCACGGATACGCAGTATTTT,CASSEAEGATDTQYF
NA,TRBV24-1,TRBD2,16,TRBJ2-1,TGTGCCACCAGCCCTTCCGGGACTAGCATAGACAATGAGCAGTTCTTC,CATSPSGTSIDNEQFF
many,TRBV7-2,NA,15,TRBJ1-1,TGTGCCTCTCGTGGGGGGCCCATGTTAGGCACTGAAGCTTTCTTT,CASRGGPMLGTEAFF
NA,TRBV28,TRBD1,15,TRBJ1-5,TGTGCCAGCAGCTCGGGACAGGGGGCGCGACAGCCCCAGCATTTT,CASSSGQGARQPQHF
many,TRBV5-6,TRBD1,15,TRBJ1-1,TGTGCCAGCAGCTTGAGAAGGACAGGCGGCACTGAAGCTTTCTTT,CASSLRRTGGTEAFF
NA,TRBV2,NA,16,TRBJ2-2,TGTGCCAGCAGTGGGGGAGGTTGGAGGTACACCGGGGAGCTGTTTTTT,CASSGGGWRYTGELFF
many,TRBV20-1,NA,13,TRBJ1-1,TGCAGTGCTTACGGGGGGGTGAACACTGAAGCTTTCTTT,CSAYGGVNTEAFF
many,TRBV30,TRBD1,15,TRBJ2-2,TGTGCCTGGAGTGTACAGGGGGCGGACACCGGGGAGCTGTTTTTT,CAWSVQGADTGELFF
many,TRBV6-1,NA,14,TRBJ2-5,TGTGCCAGCAGAAAACGAGGCCAAGAAGAGACCCAGTACTTC,CASRKRGQEETQYF
few,TRBV29-1,NA,18,TRBJ2-1,TGCAGCGTTGAGGGTTTTTGGGTGGCGGCACCTAAGCACAATGAGCAGTTCTTC,CSVEGFWVAAPKHNEQFF
many,TRBV28,NA,16,TRBJ2-7,TGTGCCAGCAGTCCAAGCGACTCGTTCTCGAGCTACGAGCAGTACTTC,CASSPSDSFSSYEQYF
NA,TRBV6-2/TRBV6-3,TRBD1,13,TRBJ2-5,TGTGCCAGCAGAAGGGACAGCCTAGAGACCCAGTACTTC,CASRRDSLETQYF
NA,TRBV4-1,TRBD2,17,TRBJ2-1,TGCGCCAGCAGCCAAGATCCGGCGGGAGTTTCCTACAATGAGCAGTTCTTC,CASSQDPAGVSYNEQFF
many,TRBV5-1,NA,14,TRBJ1-1,TGCGCCAGCAGCTCATGGGAGGGCAGCCCTGAAGCTTTCTTT,CASSSWEGSPEAFF
NA,TRBV29-1,NA,14,TRBJ2-7,TGCAGCGTTGGGGGCCAGGGAGCAATCTACGAGCAGTACTTC,CSVGGQGAIYEQYF
many,TRBV9,NA,15,TRBJ2-1,TGTGCCAGCAGCGTAGCAGGGGGGTCCTACAATGAGCAGTTCTTC,CASSVAGGSYNEQFF
once,TRBV6-1,TRBD2,14,TRBJ2-1,TGTGCCAGCAAACCCGGGCAGGGAGGGAGTGAGCAGTTCTTC,CASKPGQGGSEQFF
NA,TRBV10-3,TRBD2,12,TRBJ2-7,TGTGCCTCGGGGCGGGAGTTCTACGAGCAGTACTTC,CASGREFYEQYF
few,TRBV11-2,NA,15,TRBJ2-7,TGTGCCAGCAGCTTAGGTTGGGGTAATTCGTACGAGCAGTACTTC,CASSLGWGNSYEQYF
few,TRBV20-1,NA,13,TRBJ1-1,TGCAGTGCTGGGCCCCAGGGAAACACTGAAGCTTTCTTT,CSAGPQGNTEAFF
many,TRBV12-3/TRBV12-4,NA,13,TRBJ2-7,TGTGCCAGCAGTTTTCGGGTCCCCTACGAGCAGTACTTC,CASSFRVPYEQYF
NA,TRBV24-1,TRBD1,14,TRBJ1-2,TGTGCCACCAGTGAAACAGGGGAAAACTATGGCTACACCTTC,CATSETGENYGYTF
many,TRBV7-9,TRBD2,21,TRBJ2-5,TGTGCCAGCAGCCTACCGAATCCGGGACTAGCGGGGGCAACGATTAGGGAGACCCAGTACTTC,CASSLPNPGLAGATIRETQYF
few,TRBV29-1,TRBD1,13,TRBJ1-1,TGCAGCCTATCGACAGGGATGAACACTGAAGCTTTCTTT,CSLSTGMNTEAFF
NA,TRBV6-2/TRBV6-3,TRBD1,16,TRBJ1-5,TGTGCCAGCAGTTACTCGAGAAGGGGGCCGTTTCAGCCCCAGCATTTT,CASSYSRRGPFQPQHF
many,TRBV20-1,NA,15,TRBJ1-1,TGCAGTGCTAGTATGGGGCAACCACTGAACACTGAAGCTTTCTTT,CSASMGQPLNTEAFF
few,TRBV20-1,TRBD2,15,TRBJ2-2,TGCAGTGCCACCGGGACTACCGACACCACCGGGGAGCTGTTTTTT,CSATGTTDTTGELFF
NA,TRBV12-5,TRBD1,13,TRBJ2-5,TGTGCTAGTGGTCCAGGGACAGGGGAGACCCAGTACTTC,CASGPGTGETQYF
many,TRBV12-3/TRBV12-4,NA,13,TRBJ2-7,TGTGCCAGCAGCCCACCCGGAGTCCACGAGCAGTACTTC,CASSPPGVHEQYF
NA,TRBV24-1,TRBD2,17,TRBJ2-3,TGTGCCACCAGTGATTCGGACTACGCGGGAGCCCCAGATACGCAGTATTTT,CATSDSDYAGAPDTQYF
NA,TRBV12-3/TRBV12-4,NA,16,TRBJ2-3,TGTGCCAGCAGTTTGGCACGAGTGGATACCACAGATACGCAGTATTTT,CASSLARVDTTDTQYF
NA,TRBV7-9,TRBD1,18,TRBJ1-4,TGTGCCAGCAGCTTCCCCGGACAGGGAATTATGGCTAATGAAAAACTGTTTTTT,CASSFPGQGIMANEKLFF
many,TRBV6-4,TRBD2,14,TRBJ2-3,TGTGCCAGCAGTACTAGCGGGGGGGCAGATACGCAGTATTTT,CASSTSGGADTQYF
NA,TRBV7-9,NA,16,TRBJ1-6,TGTGCCAGCAGCTTACGTACAGGCGGAGATAATTCACCCCTCCACTTT,CASSLRTGGDNSPLHF
many,TRBV29-1,TRBD1,13,TRBJ2-1,TGCAGCTTTTGGACAGGGGCCAACAATGAGCAGTTCTTC,CSFWTGANNEQFF
many,TRBV3-1,NA,13,TRBJ2-2,TGTGCCAGCAGCCAAACGGACACCGGGGAGCTGTTTTTT,CASSQTDTGELFF
many,TRBV12-3/TRBV12-4,NA,13,TRBJ2-5,TGTGCCAGCAGCGCGATTATGTATGGGACCCAGTACTTC,CASSAIMYGTQYF
many,TRBV12-3/TRBV12-4,TRBD1,14,TRBJ1-5,TGTGCCAGCAGTCCCGGACAGGGGACTATCCCCCAGCATTTT,CASSPGQGTIPQHF
few,TRBV6-5,NA,15,TRBJ1-3,TGTGCCAGCAGTTACGCGATGGGTACTGGAAACACCATATATTTT,CASSYAMGTGNTIYF
NA,TRBV27,NA,13,TRBJ2-2,TGTGCCAGCAGAGAGCTGGTCACCGGGGAGCTGTTTTTT,CASRELVTGELFF
NA,TRBV28,NA,13,TRBJ1-2,TGTGCCAGCAGTTTCCGGAATAACTATGGCTACACCTTC,CASSFRNNYGYTF
NA,TRBV12-3/TRBV12-4,TRBD1,14,TRBJ2-5,TGTGCCAGCAGTTTTCAGGGGGCCGAAGAGACCCAGTACTTC,CASSFQGAEETQYF
NA,TRBV6-2/TRBV6-3,NA,15,TRBJ1-2,TGTGCCAGCAGGATTGGGACATGGAGTAACTATGGCTACACCTTC,CASRIGTWSNYGYTF
few,TRBV6-1,TRBD2,15,TRBJ2-1,TGTGCCAGCAGTGACCCCAGCGGGGGTCTAAATGAGCAGTTCTTC,CASSDPSGGLNEQFF
many,TRBV3-1,NA,13,TRBJ1-2,TGTGCCAGCACCGAAACAGGGACCTATGGCTACACCTTC,CASTETGTYGYTF
many,TRBV5-8,NA,14,TRBJ2-5,TGTGCCAGCAGCCGAAGGACGTTGCAAGAGACCCAGTACTTC,CASSRRTLQETQYF
few,TRBV3-1,TRBD2,16,TRBJ2-7,TGTGCCAGCAGCCAAGAAACTAGCGGGAGCTCCTACGAGCAGTACTTC,CASSQETSGSSYEQYF
few,TRBV12-3/TRBV12-4,NA,14,TRBJ2-3,TGTGCCAGCAGTTATCAGGGAAAGGCAGATACGCAGTATTTT,CASSYQGKADTQYF
NA,TRBV15,NA,16,TRBJ1-1,TGTGCCACCAGCAAAGAAGGGAGGGTCAAAAGGACTGATGCTTTCTTT,CATSKEGRVKRTDAFF
many,TRBV7-3,NA,15,TRBJ2-7,TGTGCCAGCAGCCCGGGGACACTGAGCTCCTACGAGCAGTACTTC,CASSPGTLSSYEQYF
few,TRBV20-1,TRBD2,15,TRBJ2-7,TGCAGTGCTAGAGCTGGGGCGGGAGACAGCGGCGAGCAGTACTTC,CSARAGAGDSGEQYF
few,TRBV11-2,TRBD2,15,TRBJ2-1,TGTGCCAGCAGCATGGGACTAGTCTCCTACAATGAGCAGTTCTTC,CASSMGLVSYNEQFF
many,TRBV12-3/TRBV12-4,TRBD2,16,TRBJ2-3,TGTGCCAGCGGGATTGGGACTAGCCAACACACAGATACGCAGTATTTT,CASGIGTSQHTDTQYF
many,TRBV3-1,NA,13,TRBJ1-1,TGTGCCAGCAGGTATGCAGGGAACACTGAAGCTTTCTTT,CASRYAGNTEAFF
many,TRBV10-1,TRBD1,13,TRBJ1-1,TGCGCCAGCAGTGACCCGGGACAGCAAGAAGCTTTCTTT,CASSDPGQQEAFF
many,TRBV20-1,NA,15,TRBJ2-5,TGCAGTGCTAGAGCGCTACGTGAGGTCGTAGAGACCCAGTACTTC,CSARALREVVETQYF
few,TRBV7-2,NA,15,TRBJ2-3,TGTGCCAGCAGCCCCTCCTTTCTTAGCACAGATACGCAGTATTTT,CASSPSFLSTDTQYF